These 18 T cell receptor beta chains came from one sample sequenced in a study of shared clonotypes between healthy human individuals (dated by TCRdb to 2018 to 2020). Preparation of the library involved the immunoSEQ multiplex PCR assay. Entries here come from immuneACCESS through TCRdb and include only in-frame sequences with V and J called. Some clones fail to appear in such tables; in the studies checked, an unresolved V gene covers under half of the shortfall, and the cause of the remainder is unknown. This sample has fewer than 600,000 clones in its table, and around 79% of those were observed once. Roughly 13% of the sample is in the top ten clones. The sample taken for sequencing was PBMCs. The receptors stem from a woman in her thirties or forties in good health. Some clones in this sample may be carry-over from other donors' samples.

This chain joins TRBV18 and TRBJ2-2; TRBD1 matches at 8 bases. The V and J ends lost 3 bases and 1 base, in that order; junction bases with no gene match: 4. Germline loops: CDR1 KGHSH, CDR2 LQKENI. CDR3 length: 16 residues. CDR3 DNA: TGTGCCAGCTCACCGATTGGGACAGGGAACACCGGGGAGCTGTTTTTT. It yields the protein CASSPIGTGNTGELFF.

The chain has TRBV5-1 and TRBJ2-6; 10 bases are a match to TRBD1. The CDR3 covers 17 residues. Germline assignment: CDR1 SGHRS and CDR2 YFSETQ. V gave up 4 bases and J gave up 2 bases; unmatched junction bases: 6. The CDR3 bases are TGCGCCAGCAGCGGGACGACAGGGGGCGCTGGGGCCAACGTCCTGACTTTC. Translated, it gives CASSGTTGGAGANVLTF.

The chain employs TRBV2 and TRBJ2-1; 7 bases are a match to TRBD2. Germline V gene lookup returns CDR1 SNHLY and CDR2 FYNNEI. The CDR3 is 13 amino acids. J gave up 4 bases and V 6 bases, and 3 bases lay outside the gene matches. In nucleotides, the CDR3 is TGTGCCAGCAGGGCTAGCGGATACAATGAGCAGTTCTTC. Its translation is CASRASGYNEQFF. The full variable domain, rest sourced from reference TRBV2 and TRBJ2-1, is EPEVTQTPSHQVTQMGQEVILRCVPISNHLYFYWYRQILGQKVEFLVSFYNNEISEKSEIFDDQFSVERPDGSNFTLKIRSTKLEDSAMYFCASRASGYNEQFFGPGTRLTVL.

V gene TRBV28 combines with J gene TRBJ2-5, with D perhaps given as TRBD1 or TRBD2 (5 bases each). V shed 5 bases and J shed 3 bases, with 16 bases lying between them. The CDR3 loop spans 15 amino acids. CDR1 MDHEN and CDR2 SYDVKM come from the germline V gene. The CDR3 sequence: CASSPPRDAKETQYF. The CDR3 DNA reads as TGTGCCAGCAGTCCTCCACGGGACGCTAAAGAGACCCAGTACTTC.

The rearrangement joins TRBV7-9 to TRBJ2-1; 8 positions agree with TRBD2. V lost 5 bases to trimming and J lost 2 bases; unmatched junction nucleotides: 5. The V gene's germline CDR1 is SEHNR and CDR2 FQNEAQ (reference sequence). This CDR3 spans 15 amino acids. CDR3 region: CASSRTSTTYNEQFF. For the CDR3, the DNA is TGTGCCAGCAGCCGGACTAGCACTACCTACAATGAGCAGTTCTTC.

The chain has TRBV2 and TRBJ2-5; TRBD1 agrees at 9 bases. Trimming removed 4 bases from V and 5 bases from J; junction bases left unmatched: 8. This CDR3 has 15 amino acids. CDR1 is SNHLY and CDR2 is FYNNEI in the germline V gene. The CDR3 reads CASSVDRGLWETQYF. CDR3 nucleotide sequence: TGTGCCAGCAGTGTGGACAGGGGTTTGTGGGAGACCCAGTACTTC.

The chain links TRBV7-2 to TRBJ2-1, with D tentatively TRBD1 or TRBD2 (5 bases each). The CDR3 is 14 residues long. The V end was cut by 5 bases, the J end by 5 bases, with 13 bases between. CDR1 SGHTA and CDR2 FQGNSA come from the germline V gene. This chain's CDR3 is CASSRSGTNNEQFF. The CDR3, as DNA: TGTGCCAGCAGCCGTTCCGGGACCAACAATGAGCAGTTCTTC.

This clone was counted only a few times. The genes are TRBV6-6 and TRBJ2-5; D gene unclear. V dropped 1 base and J dropped 5 bases, with 2 bases sitting between them. Looked up from germline, CDR1 is MNHNY and CDR2 is SVGAGI (reference sequence). This CDR3 contains 11 residues. CDR3 in amino acids: CASSYFETQYF. CDR3 in DNA: TGTGCCAGCAGTTACTTTGAGACCCAGTACTTC.

This chain connects TRBV29-1 to TRBJ1-2; 8 bases agree with TRBD1. The V and J ends lost 0 bases and 3 bases, in that order; junction bases with no gene match: 9. The CDR3 is made up of 16 amino acids. The germline CDR1 and CDR2 sequences are SQVTM and ANQGSEA. The CDR3 DNA is TGCAGCGTTGAAGAGGACAGGGAGGCAGTGGACTATGGCTACACCTTC. Its protein is CSVEEDREAVDYGYTF.

This clone turned up a few times. The V call is TRBV30, the J call TRBJ1-1, with D hard to call. The CDR3 is 13 residues long. V lost 4 bases, J lost 3 bases, and 12 bases lay in between. Germline values: CDR1 GTSNPN, CDR2 SVGIG (reference sequence). The CDR3 here is CAWTRNLDTEAFF. The CDR3 DNA reads as TGTGCCTGGACCAGGAATTTGGACACTGAAGCTTTCTTT.

V gene TRBV4-3 combines with J gene TRBJ2-5; 7 bases are shared with TRBD1. The CDR3 is 15 amino acids. CDR1 and CDR2 (germline): LGHNA, YSLEER. V trimming: 4 bases; J trimming: 2 bases; junction bases outside the gene matches: 7. CDR3 sequence: CASSLGQSTQETQYF. CDR3 nucleotides: TGCGCCAGCAGCCTGGGACAGTCTACACAAGAGACCCAGTACTTC.

V and J are TRBV2 and TRBJ2-2, with 11 bases matching TRBD2. The CDR3 runs 15 residues. Looked up from germline, CDR1 is SNHLY and CDR2 is FYNNEI. V gave up 7 bases and J gave up 4 bases; unmatched junction bases: 5. CDR3 sequence: CASIRLAGPTGELFF. CDR3 DNA: TGTGCCAGCATTAGACTAGCGGGACCCACCGGGGAGCTGTTTTTT.

The V and J genes are TRBV11-1 and TRBJ2-7, with D tentatively TRBD2 (6 bases). Germline lookup yields CDR1 SGHAT and CDR2 FQDESV (reference sequence). CDR3 size: 14 residues. V was pared by 5 bases and J by 3 bases, with 14 bases between. CDR3 bases: TGTGCCAGCAGCCATCCTGGGGGGATCTACGAGCAGTACTTC. Its protein is CASSHPGGIYEQYF. The whole variable domain, remainder taken from reference TRBV11-1 and TRBJ2-7, is EAEVAQSPRYKITEKSQAVAFWCDPISGHATLYWYRQILGQGPELLVQFQDESVVDDSQLPKDRFSAERLKGVDSTLKIQPAELGDSAMYLCASSHPGGIYEQYFGPGTRLTVT.

The chain uses TRBV14 and TRBJ2-1; no firm D call. Germline CDR1 SGHDN, CDR2 FVKESK. V was trimmed by 4 bases and J by 7 bases, leaving 8 bases between them. The CDR3 sequence is 12 residues long. DNA of the CDR3: TGTGCCAGCAGCCTCTACCGGAATGAGCAGTTCTTC. It is translated as CASSLYRNEQFF.

This chain joins TRBV28 and TRBJ2-5, with 11 bases matching TRBD2. V dropped 4 bases and J dropped 4; count of bases not matched to a gene: 8. Germline CDR1 and CDR2: MDHEN and SYDVKM. This CDR3 comprises 16 residues. The CDR3 reads CASSYPGLAGGETQYF. The CDR3 nucleotides are TGTGCCAGCAGTTACCCTGGGCTAGCGGGAGGAGAGACCCAGTACTTC.

The chain links TRBV7-2 to TRBJ2-2, with TRBD2 matching over 11 bases. V shed 2 bases, J shed 5 bases, and the junction held 1 base outside the gene matches. Germline V CDR1 and CDR2: SGHTA, FQGNSA. CDR3 length: 15 amino acids. Here the CDR3 DNA reads TGTGCCAGCAGCTTATGGACTAGCGGGACCGGGGAGCTGTTTTTT. It codes for CASSLWTSGTGELFF.

This chain links TRBV12-1 with TRBJ2-1; the table's D call, TRBD2, was not checked against the DNA. TRBV12-1 is noted as a pseudogene. This CDR3 has 16 residues. The CDR3 DNA follows: TGTGCCAGCAGCTCTGGGCGCGGGAACTCCTACAATGAGCAGTTCTTC. Its translation: CASSSGRGNSYNEQFF.

CDR3 region: CASSLSGTGGGEQYF. CDR3 DNA: TGTGCCAGCAGCTTATCTGGGACAGGGGGCGGCGAGCAGTACTTC. The gene calls are TRBV7-8 and TRBJ2-7, with 12 bases aligning to TRBD1. V was clipped by 2 bases and J by 6 bases; unmatched bases: 5. The CDR3 consists of 15 residues. Germline lookup yields CDR1 SGHVS and CDR2 FQNEAQ.